The 14 T cell receptor beta chains given below trace back to one sample, sequenced in a study of T cells after yellow fever vaccination. TCRdb itself ran the 5' RACE reads through MiXCR, one entry per CDR3 protein. The sample holds a few hundred thousand distinct CDR3 sequences; about 3% are singletons and the top ten take around 3.2%. The sample was CD4+ T cells sorted from PBMCs, taken 10 days after the yellow fever booster vaccination. These receptors all come from a man aged 18 to 30 who received the YFV17D yellow fever vaccine.

In its sample, this clonotype was seen many times. This chain uses TRBV6-5 with TRBJ2-5; the D is unclear. Germline CDR1 reads MNHEY; CDR2 reads SVGAGI. Trimming took 5 bases from V and 5 from J, leaving 9 bases between them. This CDR3 is 12 amino acids long. CDR3: CASSHGGETQYF. The CDR3 DNA reads TGTGCCAGCAGTCACGGTGGGGAGACCCAGTACTTC.

This clonotype was recorded at least ten times. For the CDR3, the DNA is TGCGCCAGCAGCTTGGTTCACGCAAATGAGCAGTTCTTC. It is translated as CASSLVHANEQFF. The V gene is TRBV5-1, the J gene TRBJ2-1; no reliable D call. This CDR3 comprises 13 residues. CDR1 and CDR2 (germline): SGHRS, YFSETQ. Deletions cut 0 bases from V and 7 bases from J, with 8 bases between.

The J gene is TRBJ1-1, the V gene TRBV20-1; D gene uncertain. The CDR3 sequence is 15 residues long. V was cut by 0 bases and J by 1 base, with 12 bases left in between. Germline assignment: CDR1 DFQATT and CDR2 SNEGSKA (reference sequence). The DNA of the CDR3 is TGCAGTGCTAGAGATCTGCACCGAGGGAACACTGAAGCTTTCTTT. This sequence encodes CSARDLHRGNTEAFF.

This clonotype was detected only a few times. The rearrangement joins TRBV3-1 to TRBJ1-2; TRBD1 is a possible D gene (5 bases). From germline, CDR1 is LGHDT and CDR2 YNNKEL (reference sequence). V lost 4 bases, J lost 8 bases, and 23 bases lay in between. The CDR3 totals 16 residues. In nucleotides, the CDR3 is TGTGCCAGCAGCCCCACCCTCGGGGACTCAAGTCCGGGCTACACCTTC. It encodes CASSPTLGDSSPGYTF.

The table lists this clonotype with a few counts. The V call is TRBV4-3, the J call TRBJ2-1; weak D call: TRBD1 (5 bases). Germline V gene data show CDR1 as LGHNA and CDR2 as YSLEER. The CDR3 length is 13 residues. With 0 bases removed from V and 13 bases from J, the gap between germline ends came to 13 bases. As DNA, the CDR3 is TGCGCCAGCAGCCAAGAGCATCAGGGCCCCCAGTTCTTC. Protein sequence: CASSQEHQGPQFF.

The V and J genes are TRBV29-1 and TRBJ1-1; D uncertain. This CDR3 is 12 amino acids long. Germline V gene lookup returns CDR1 SQVTM and CDR2 ANQGSEA. With 4 bases removed from V and 1 base from J, the gap between germline ends came to 7 bases. The CDR3: CSVALKNTEAFF. The CDR3 bases are TGCAGCGTTGCGCTAAAGAACACTGAAGCTTTCTTT.

Many counts were recorded for this clonotype. The chain couples TRBV4-2 to TRBJ1-2; D may be TRBD1 (5 bases). The CDR3 extends over 16 amino acids. The V gene's germline CDR1 is LGHNA and CDR2 YNFKEQ. Trimming removed 0 bases from V and 5 bases from J, with 16 bases in between. CDR3 sequence reads: CASSQDMEGIGYGYTF. CDR3 nucleotides: TGTGCCAGCAGCCAAGATATGGAGGGGATTGGGTATGGCTACACCTTC.

The chain carries TRBV28 and TRBJ1-4; no clear D. The CDR3 contains 12 residues. The ends were cut back, 8 bases at V and 5 bases at J, with 9 bases in the middle. Germline loops: CDR1 MDHEN, CDR2 SYDVKM. The CDR3 sequence is CASLEPNEKLFF. CDR3 nucleotide sequence: TGTGCCAGCTTGGAACCGAATGAAAAACTGTTTTTT.

This clonotype was observed a handful of times. The chain is built from TRBV21-1 and TRBJ2-2; the table assigns TRBD1, which was not confirmed against the DNA. TRBV21-1 is recorded as a pseudogene. The CDR3 is made up of 15 amino acids. The CDR3 sequence: CASSDNRDFTGELFF. Here the CDR3 DNA reads TGTGCCAGCAGCGACAACAGGGACTTCACCGGGGAGCTGTTTTTT.

This clonotype was detected many times. The chain is built from TRBV7-2 and TRBJ2-3; no clear D gene. The CDR3 sequence is 12 residues long. V was cut by 4 bases and J by 9 bases, with 11 bases left in between. Germline V gene lookup returns CDR1 SGHTA and CDR2 FQGNSA. CDR3 residues: CASSSPGGTQYF. CDR3 nucleotides: TGTGCCAGCAGCTCGCCAGGTGGGACGCAGTATTTT.

This clonotype was seen at least ten times. The J gene is TRBJ2-7, the V gene TRBV27; 9 nucleotides line up with TRBD1. Germline CDR1 MNHEY, CDR2 SMNVEV (reference sequence). After removal of 8 bases from V and 4 bases from J, the junction contained 12 bases not matched to a gene. This CDR3 is 15 amino acids long. This CDR3 reads CASGVPGTGRYEQYF. CDR3 DNA sequence: TGTGCCAGCGGGGTCCCGGGGACAGGGAGGTACGAGCAGTACTTC.

This clonotype was observed at least ten times. V gene TRBV20-1 combines with J gene TRBJ1-5, with D unresolved. Germline-derived CDR1 and CDR2 are DFQATT and SNEGSKA (reference sequence). The CDR3 runs 14 residues. Trimming removed 3 bases from V and 3 bases from J, with 12 bases in between. CDR3 amino acids: CSASLQAFNQPQHF. In DNA form, the CDR3 reads TGCAGTGCTAGCCTCCAGGCTTTCAATCAGCCCCAGCATTTT.

This clonotype has ten or more counts. The chain uses TRBV12-3 or TRBV12-4 and TRBJ2-3, with D possibly TRBD1 on 6 matching bases. V was shortened by 6 bases and J by 6 bases, with 16 bases between the two germline ends. The CDR3 has 14 residues. This chain's CDR3 is CASSPTGTWDTQYF. In DNA, the CDR3 is TGTGCCAGCAGCCCAACAGGGACCTGGGATACGCAGTATTTT.

This chain uses TRBV3-1 with TRBJ2-3, with D perhaps TRBD2 (5 bases). Germline V gene data show CDR1 as LGHDT and CDR2 as YNNKEL (reference sequence). The CDR3 sequence is 15 residues long. V lost 4 bases and J lost 1, with 12 bases in between. CDR3 nucleotide sequence: TGTGCCAGCAGCCCTCAGAGGGTAGGCACAGATACGCAGTATTTT. Translation gives CASSPQRVGTDTQYF.